This T cell receptor (beta chain) appears in the sequencing data of a study of T cell responses to AZD1222 COVID-19 vaccine. About the study: Investigators merged groups given second doses at roughly 4 or roughly 12 weeks.

Only in-frame clones appear in the TCRdb table, and some are missing; sequencing was by immunoSEQ multiplex PCR. The sample gives roughly 130,000 clones, 91% of which show up once; over 2.5% is in the top ten. Notes on this clone: Its antigen is unidentified.

Findings and limits, study-wide: The peak T cell response came first, and repertoires were sampled only after it. A mostly white British donor set with more females was recruited, and clonal diversity was possibly underestimated.

J lost 0 bases, V lost 4 bases, and 5 bases had no gene match. The CDR3 extends over 15 amino acids. The V gene's germline CDR1 is SGHNT and CDR2 YYREEE (reference sequence). This chain joins TRBV5-4 and TRBJ1-1; 8 positions agree with TRBD1. This receptor was identified in an adult in good health. The input for sequencing was peripheral blood, taken on day 0 of AZD1222 vaccination. CDR3 amino acids: CASSKGTGLNTEAFF. The CDR3 nucleotides are TGTGCCAGCAGCAAAGGGACAGGACTGAACACTGAAGCTTTCTTT.